The present TCR beta chain was sequenced within a study of T cell responses to AZD1222 COVID-19 vaccine. Study outcomes and limitations: With two AZD1222 doses given, Spike-specific TCR breadth and depth both rose. A reported finding is that nearly half of spike-specific TCRs target unmutated variant regions.

The length of the CDR3 is 14 residues. V lost 2 bases to trimming and J lost 3 bases, with 12 bases between them. Germline V lookup: CDR1 SGHNT, CDR2 YYREEE (reference sequence). This table comes from immunoSEQ multiplex PCR, and its TCRdb copy is limited to in-frame clones, with some not included. This table has roughly 160,000 clones, under 95% appearing once. As to this clone: The antigen is not known.

The sample in question was peripheral blood, obtained on day 0 of MenACWY control vaccination. The clonotype originates from an adult in good health. V is TRBV5-4 and J is TRBJ2-7; D perhaps matches TRBD1 (6 bases). The CDR3 sequence: CASSFSGTFYEQYF. CDR3 DNA: TGTGCCAGCAGCTTCTCGGGGACATTCTACGAGCAGTACTTC.